The source of this T cell receptor (beta chain) is a study of cytotoxic CD8 clonotypes in ibrutinib-treated CLL. The overall study: Responses comprised approximately 24 partial and 2 complete; at median around 70 months, approximately 14 remained remitted and about twelve progressed.

Note on this clone: The antigen remains undetermined.

Around 2 micrograms of genomic DNA came from cryopreserved PBMCs for TCR beta libraries. Repertoires were generated with immunoSEQ multiplex PCR, while TCRdb's copy carries only in-frame clones and drops some. The sample gives approximately 190,000 clones, over 65% of which show up once; approximately 5.9% is in the top ten. Overall study findings and caveats: Public clonotypes were uncommon and contracted or stayed stable on treatment. The study sampled sustained-remission and progressing patients at different times.

CDR1 LNHDA and CDR2 SQIVND come from the germline V gene (reference sequence). The CDR3 has 13 residues. V was clipped by 4 bases and J by 6 bases, with 12 bases between them. The source material was PBMCs, sampled after 12 months of ibrutinib treatment. The chain is built from TRBV19 and TRBJ1-2, with a weak D call TRBD1 (5 bases). The sequence was obtained from a human donor with chronic lymphocytic leukemia. DNA for the CDR3: TGTGCCAGTAGTACCCTCCCCAGGGATGGCTACACCTTC. This codes for CASSTLPRDGYTF.